What follows are 23 T cell receptor beta chains derived from one specimen sequenced in a study of cytomegalovirus exposure and HLA in healthy donors. It was with 60 Vbeta and 13 Jbeta primers that the PCR ran. Sequencing used immunoSEQ multiplex PCR; TCRdb keeps in-frame clones, though not all of them. The sample lists 110,000 or so clones, roughly 70% occurring once. Material: PBMCs. These receptors came from a woman in her 40s in good health and CMV-seropositive.

The chain joins TRBV5-1 to TRBJ2-3; tentatively, D is TRBD1 (6 bases). The CDR3 runs to 14 residues. Trimming cost V 4 bases and J 0 bases, with 9 bases left between them. Germline lookup yields CDR1 SGHRS and CDR2 YFSETQ. CDR3 loop: CASSRQESTDTQYF. The CDR3 region has the DNA TGCGCCAGCAGCCGACAGGAAAGCACAGATACGCAGTATTTT.

The chain combines TRBV18 with TRBJ1-1; no clear D gene. V lost 2 bases, J lost 3 bases, and 7 bases lay in between. CDR1 and CDR2 from the germline V gene are KGHSH and LQKENI. The CDR3 length is 13 residues. The CDR3 is CASSPGQHTEAFF. The CDR3 coding sequence is TGTGCCAGCTCACCAGGGCAACACACTGAAGCTTTCTTT.

The rearrangement uses TRBV19 and TRBJ2-6, with D uncertain. CDR3 length: 14 residues. CDR1 and CDR2 (germline): LNHDA, SQIVND (reference sequence). Trimming took off 3 bases at V and 0 bases at J, with 3 bases between the two ends. This chain's CDR3 is CASSISSGANVLTF. In DNA form, the CDR3 reads TGTGCCAGTAGTATCTCCTCTGGGGCCAACGTCCTGACTTTC.

This clone was detected only once. The rearrangement joins TRBV6-1 to TRBJ2-1, with TRBD2 matching over 9 bases. In germline, CDR1 is MNHNS, CDR2 SASEGT. The CDR3 runs to 16 residues. V lost 2 bases and J lost 6; bases outside the gene matches: 8. This CDR3 reads CASSESPAGGRNEQFF. Here the CDR3 DNA reads TGTGCCAGCAGTGAAAGCCCAGCGGGGGGCCGCAATGAGCAGTTCTTC.

The genes are TRBV9 and TRBJ1-5, with D perhaps matching TRBD1 (6 bases). Trimming took off 4 bases at V and 7 bases at J, with 12 bases between the two ends. The length of the CDR3 is 13 residues. CDR1 SGDLS and CDR2 YYNGEE come from the germline V gene. The CDR3 region has the DNA TGTGCCAGCAGCCCCGAGGGGGAACAGCCCCAGCATTTT. This encodes CASSPEGEQPQHF.

This clone showed up just a few times. The chain recombines TRBV7-2 with TRBJ2-5; the D gene is possibly TRBD1 (5 bases). The V end lost 6 bases, the J end lost 2 bases, and 13 bases lay between the germline ends. Germline values: CDR1 SGHTA, CDR2 FQGNSA. The CDR3 totals 14 residues. CDR3 in DNA: TGTGCCAGCAGGAAGACAGAGCCTCAAGAGACCCAGTACTTC. Translation: CASRKTEPQETQYF.

The chain couples TRBV9 to TRBJ2-1, with D possibly matching TRBD2 (6 bases). This CDR3 is 15 amino acids long. CDR1 SGDLS and CDR2 YYNGEE come from the germline V gene. With 0 bases removed from V and 5 bases from J, the gap between germline ends came to 12 bases. CDR3 sequence: CASSVGWRGNNEQFF. Here the CDR3 DNA reads TGTGCCAGCAGCGTAGGCTGGCGGGGTAACAATGAGCAGTTCTTC.

Turning to this clone: Additional DNA sequences in this sample encode the identical CDR3. The chain recombines TRBV4-3 with TRBJ1-2; D is possibly TRBD1 (5 bases). The CDR3 is 15 amino acids. Deletions cut 3 bases from V and 10 bases from J, with 21 bases between. Per germline, CDR1 LGHNA and CDR2 YSLEER. CDR3 in amino acids: CASSQVGTDNLDYTF. The DNA of the CDR3 is TGCGCCAGCAGCCAGGTTGGTACGGACAATTTGGACTACACCTTC.

V usage is TRBV11-2 and J usage is TRBJ1-1; D perhaps matches TRBD1 (5 bases). V shed 5 bases and J shed 1 base, with 23 bases lying between them. This CDR3 has 18 amino acids. CDR1 and CDR2 from the germline V gene are SGHAT and FQNNGV. The CDR3 protein is CASSLRHNLPGGNTEAFF. The CDR3, as DNA: TGTGCCAGCAGCCTGAGACATAACCTTCCCGGGGGGAACACTGAAGCTTTCTTT.

The chain is built from TRBV4-3 and TRBJ2-3; D is undetermined. The CDR3 covers 15 residues. Germline CDR1 is LGHNA and CDR2 is YSLEER. V was cut by 1 base and J by 1 base, with 9 bases left in between. CDR3 nucleotide sequence: TGCGCCAGCAGCCAAGCTCGGCAGGGCACAGATACGCAGTATTTT. Protein: CASSQARQGTDTQYF.

The chain carries TRBV6-6 and TRBJ1-5; TRBD1 agrees at 7 bases. The CDR3 totals 15 residues. Germline CDR1 MNHNY, CDR2 SVGAGI (reference sequence). With 2 bases clipped from V and 6 bases from J, the junction kept 7 bases outside the gene matches. As DNA, the CDR3 is TGTGCCAGCAGTTACGAGCCAGGGGGTGGTCAGCCCCAGCATTTT. It encodes CASSYEPGGGQPQHF.

The chain is built from TRBV19 and TRBJ1-2; D may be TRBD1 (5 bases). The CDR3 consists of 14 residues. Between the trimmed V and J ends, which lost 0 bases and 5 bases, there was a span of 10 bases. CDR1 LNHDA and CDR2 SQIVND come from the germline V gene (reference sequence). The CDR3 protein is CASSIEEGRYGYTF. CDR3 coding DNA: TGTGCCAGTAGTATAGAGGAGGGGAGGTATGGCTACACCTTC.

This chain links TRBV5-1 with TRBJ1-1, with a weak D call TRBD1 (5 bases). Germline lookup yields CDR1 SGHRS and CDR2 YFSETQ. V lost 0 bases to trimming and J lost 0 bases, with 15 bases between them. The CDR3 loop spans 17 amino acids. This CDR3 reads CASSLGGYRPLNTEAFF. CDR3 DNA sequence: TGCGCCAGCAGCTTGGGGGGTTACAGGCCATTGAACACTGAAGCTTTCTTT.

The V and J genes are TRBV5-1 and TRBJ2-7; 10 nucleotides agree with TRBD2. CDR3 size: 15 residues. Germline V gene data show CDR1 as SGHRS and CDR2 as YFSETQ. The ends lost 7 bases at V and 6 bases at J; junction bases unmatched: 13. This CDR3 is CASGPVVAGGSEQYF. CDR3 bases: TGCGCCAGCGGCCCCGTTGTAGCGGGAGGTAGCGAGCAGTACTTC.

The chain couples TRBV5-1 to TRBJ2-5; 8 positions agree with TRBD1. V dropped 2 bases and J dropped 4; count of bases not matched to a gene: 4. CDR1 and CDR2 (germline): SGHRS, YFSETQ. This CDR3 is built from 14 residues. The CDR3 DNA follows: TGCGCCAGCAGCTTCGACAGGGGAGGAGAGACCCAGTACTTC. It is translated as CASSFDRGGETQYF.

The J gene is TRBJ2-7, the V gene TRBV9; 9 positions match TRBD1. The germline V gene has CDR1 SGDLS and CDR2 YYNGEE. Trimming cost V 3 bases and J 2 bases; bases outside gene matches: 6. There are 15 residues in the CDR3. The CDR3 here is CASSATGTGTYEQYF. The CDR3 region has the DNA TGTGCCAGCAGCGCAACCGGGACAGGGACCTACGAGCAGTACTTC.

This CDR3 reads CASSIYPGTWDRDGETQYF. For the CDR3, the DNA is TGTGCCAGCAGCATATACCCCGGGACCTGGGACAGAGACGGGGAGACCCAGTACTTC. The genes are TRBV5-8 and TRBJ2-5; 7 bases agree with TRBD1. With V trimmed by 4 bases and J by 5 bases, 23 bases remained unmatched. The CDR3 is 19 residues long. Germline V gene sequence: CDR1 SGHTS, CDR2 YDEGEE.

This clone was seen once. The J gene is TRBJ2-1, the V gene TRBV7-2; TRBD1 is a possible D gene (6 bases). The CDR3 is made up of 13 amino acids. Germline V gives CDR1 SGHTA, CDR2 FQGNSA. Trimming removed 3 bases from V and 7 bases from J, with 10 bases in between. The CDR3 nucleotides are TGTGCCAGCAGCTTCGACAGGCAAAATGAGCAGTTCTTC. Translating it yields CASSFDRQNEQFF.

This chain links TRBV13 with TRBJ2-4; possibly TRBD1 for D (6 bases). V was pared by 5 bases and J by 0 bases, with 14 bases between. CDR3 length: 16 amino acids. Germline CDR1 and CDR2: PRHDT and FYEKMQ (reference sequence). CDR3 DNA: TGTGCCAGCAGCCTTCTTACAGGGAGAGCCAAAAACATTCAGTACTTC. Its protein is CASSLLTGRAKNIQYF. Based on the CDR3 plus reference TRBV13 and TRBJ2-4, the full variable domain is AAGVIQSPRHLIKEKRETATLKCYPIPRHDTVYWYQQGPGQDPQFLISFYEKMQSDKGSIPDRFSAQQFSDYHSELNMSSLELGDSALYFCASSLLTGRAKNIQYFGAGTRLSVL.

V and J are TRBV4-3 and TRBJ1-1; no reliable D call. This CDR3 is built from 15 residues. Trimming pared 0 bases from V and 2 bases from J, leaving 10 bases between. Germline CDR1 is LGHNA and CDR2 is YSLEER. DNA of the CDR3: TGCGCCAGCAGCCAAGATATAGCCTTCAACACTGAAGCTTTCTTT. Encoded protein: CASSQDIAFNTEAFF.

This clone appeared a few times. The chain carries TRBV5-1 and TRBJ2-7, with D possibly TRBD1 on 6 matching bases. V was shortened by 0 bases and J by 2 bases, with 21 bases between the two germline ends. The CDR3 consists of 18 residues. Germline V CDR1 and CDR2: SGHRS, YFSETQ. CDR3 sequence (DNA): TGCGCCAGCAGCTTGGGGATCTTCAGGGGCCGAGGAACCTACGAGCAGTACTTC. Amino acids: CASSLGIFRGRGTYEQYF.

J is TRBJ2-3 and V is TRBV6-5; 8 bases are shared with TRBD2. The CDR3 runs 16 residues. Germline CDR1 and CDR2: MNHEY and SVGAGI. Trimming removed 2 bases from V and 3 bases from J; junction bases left unmatched: 7. CDR3 loop: CASSYRGSGITDTQYF. DNA of the CDR3: TGTGCCAGCAGTTACCGCGGTAGCGGGATAACAGATACGCAGTATTTT.

The table lists this clone with a few counts. The chain employs TRBV7-9 and TRBJ1-5; D might be TRBD1 (6 bases). V lost 5 bases and J 3 bases, leaving 8 bases between the germline ends. The germline CDR1 and CDR2 sequences are SEHNR and FQNEAQ (reference sequence). The CDR3 covers 13 residues. The CDR3 loop is CASSTGTNQPQHF. The DNA of the CDR3 is TGTGCCAGCAGCACAGGGACCAATCAGCCCCAGCATTTT.